A single sample is the source of the 27 T cell receptor beta chains below, sequenced in a study of shared clonotypes between healthy human individuals. Positive CCR7 selection of CD45RO-negative cells yielded the naive CD8 cells, and terminally differentiated effector memory CD45RA+ cells were excluded. The assay was immunoSEQ multiplex PCR, and TCRdb's table has in-frame clones only and misses some. The table shows fewer than 1 million clones, with roughly 96% occurring only once. The sequenced sample consisted of naive CD8+ T cells sorted from blood. All receptors come from a man aged 25-45 years in good health.

This chain uses TRBV19 with TRBJ2-1; a weak D match, TRBD1 (6 bases). With 3 bases removed from V and 3 bases from J, the gap between germline ends came to 9 bases. Germline values: CDR1 LNHDA, CDR2 SQIVND (reference sequence). This CDR3 region has 14 residues. CDR3 DNA: TGTGCCAGTAGTATTCAGGACAGCTACAATGAGCAGTTCTTC. Translating it yields CASSIQDSYNEQFF.

This chain joins TRBV28 and TRBJ2-1, with TRBD2 matching 7 bases. Germline V gene sequence: CDR1 MDHEN, CDR2 SYDVKM. CDR3 size: 18 residues. The V gene end was trimmed by 3 bases and the J gene end by 3 bases; junction bases not matched to a gene: 14. The CDR3 sequence is CASSLLGVASGYYNEQFF. DNA of the CDR3: TGTGCCAGCAGTTTGCTGGGTGTAGCTAGCGGATACTACAATGAGCAGTTCTTC.

The J gene is TRBJ2-1, the V gene TRBV23-1; 11 bases are a match to TRBD1. TRBV23-1 is an ORF for which the function is uncertain. The CDR3 has 16 amino acids. J gave up 5 bases and V 2 bases, and 5 bases lay outside the gene matches. CDR3 DNA sequence: TGCGCCAGCAGTCAACCGGGACAGGGGGGCCACAATGAGCAGTTCTTC. Translating it yields CASSQPGQGGHNEQFF.

The J gene is TRBJ2-2, the V gene TRBV5-6; tentatively, D is TRBD1 (6 bases). V shed 1 base and J shed 8 bases, with 9 bases lying between them. The CDR3 consists of 13 residues. Per germline, CDR1 SGHDT and CDR2 YYEEEE. CDR3 nucleotide sequence: TGTGCCAGCAGCTTGACAGGGATTGGGGAGCTGTTTTTT. This sequence encodes CASSLTGIGELFF.

V and J are TRBV2 and TRBJ1-1; 8 bases are a match to TRBD1. The CDR3 has 14 residues. Germline assignment: CDR1 SNHLY and CDR2 FYNNEI. Losses at the gene ends were 8 bases for V and 1 base for J; bases not matched to a gene: 6. The CDR3 sequence is CASGTGTGNTEAFF. In DNA form, the CDR3 reads TGTGCCAGCGGAACCGGGACAGGGAACACTGAAGCTTTCTTT.

This chain links TRBV11-2 with TRBJ2-2, with D perhaps TRBD2 (5 bases). Germline CDR1 and CDR2: SGHAT and FQNNGV. The length of the CDR3 is 14 residues. The V gene lost 5 bases and the J gene lost 6 bases, with 13 bases spanning the gap. CDR3 DNA sequence: TGTGCCAGCAGCCCTTCCGGACTTCCCGGGGAGCTGTTTTTT. Amino acid sequence: CASSPSGLPGELFF. The complete variable domain, with remaining parts taken from reference TRBV11-2 and TRBJ2-2, reads EAGVAQSPRYKIIEKRQSVAFWCNPISGHATLYWYQQILGQGPKLLIQFQNNGVVDDSQLPKDRFSAERLKGVDSTLKIQPAKLEDSAVYLCASSPSGLPGELFFGEGSRLTVL.

The chain links TRBV6-8 to TRBJ2-5; D not certain. The CDR3 is 14 residues long. Germline CDR1 reads MNHGY; CDR2 reads SAAAGT. Trimming removed 9 bases at V and 0 bases at J, with 14 bases between. This CDR3 is CARPRIGYQETQYF. CDR3 in DNA: TGTGCCAGGCCCCGGATCGGGTACCAAGAGACCCAGTACTTC.

The rearrangement links TRBV13 to TRBJ2-1; possibly TRBD2 for D (5 bases). Germline V lookup: CDR1 PRHDT, CDR2 FYEKMQ (reference sequence). V was shortened by 4 bases and J by 4 bases, with 8 bases between the two germline ends. This CDR3 is built from 13 residues. CDR3 DNA: TGTGCCAGCAGCTCCGACTATTACAATGAGCAGTTCTTC. Its translation: CASSSDYYNEQFF.

This chain links TRBV15 with TRBJ1-2; D perhaps matches TRBD1 (6 bases). This CDR3 has 18 amino acids. CDR1 is LNHNV and CDR2 is YYDKDF in the germline V gene (reference sequence). The ends were cut back, 4 bases at V and 4 bases at J, with 25 bases in the middle. CDR3 sequence: CATSKNREEALLGYGYTF. Here the CDR3 DNA reads TGTGCCACCAGCAAAAACAGGGAGGAGGCTCTACTTGGCTATGGCTACACCTTC.

DNA for the CDR3: TGTGCCAGCAGCTTTAGGACCCAGGCTAACTACAATGAGCAGTTCTTC. It is translated as CASSFRTQANYNEQFF. The chain links TRBV7-2 to TRBJ2-1, with D unclear. V was pared by 3 bases and J by 3 bases, with 15 bases between. Germline-derived CDR1 and CDR2 are SGHTA and FQGNSA. The length of the CDR3 is 16 residues.

The V and J genes are TRBV10-2 and TRBJ2-5; TRBD2 aligns across 7 bases. The CDR3 is made up of 14 amino acids. Germline V gives CDR1 WSHSY, CDR2 SAAADI. V was clipped by 2 bases and J by 5 bases; unmatched bases: 5. The CDR3 DNA reads as TGCGCCAGCAGTGAGCGGGAGGTGGGGGAGACCCAGTACTTC. This codes for CASSEREVGETQYF.

V and J are TRBV16 and TRBJ1-5; D possibly corresponds to TRBD1 (6 bases). Germline CDR1 is KGHSY and CDR2 is FQNENV. The CDR3 contains 14 residues. With 2 bases removed from V and 7 bases from J, the gap between germline ends came to 12 bases. CDR3 loop: CASSQARGAQPQHF. CDR3 in DNA: TGTGCCAGCAGCCAAGCCCGGGGGGCACAGCCCCAGCATTTT.

The chain combines TRBV29-1 with TRBJ1-1; the match to TRBD1 covers 8 bases. This CDR3 is 14 amino acids long. V lost 6 bases, J lost 1 base, and 7 bases stayed unmatched. Germline CDR1 is SQVTM and CDR2 is ANQGSEA. DNA of the CDR3: TGCAGCGTCGGGGACAGGCAAGGGAACACTGAAGCTTTCTTT. Translated, it gives CSVGDRQGNTEAFF.

This clone was counted a single time. The chain employs TRBV27 and TRBJ2-3, with TRBD2 as a possible D gene (5 bases). CDR3 size: 12 residues. V was pared by 8 bases and J by 2 bases, with 8 bases between. From germline, CDR1 is MNHEY and CDR2 SMNVEV (reference sequence). CDR3 loop: CASAEDTDTQYF. The CDR3 DNA is TGTGCCAGCGCGGAGGACACAGATACGCAGTATTTT.

The rearrangement joins TRBV5-6 to TRBJ1-4, with D hard to call. V lost 0 bases to trimming and J lost 7 bases, with 13 bases between them. The CDR3 has 15 residues. CDR1 is SGHDT, CDR2 YYEEEE, per germline. This chain's CDR3 is CASSLAGSFGEKLFF. CDR3 DNA: TGTGCCAGCAGCTTGGCAGGTTCATTCGGTGAAAAACTGTTTTTT.

For the CDR3, the DNA is TGTGCCAGCAAATTCGGGGCCAACACCGGGGAGCTGTTTTTT. Its translation is CASKFGANTGELFF. The J gene is TRBJ2-2, the V gene TRBV27, with D perhaps TRBD1 or TRBD2 (5 bases each). Germline V gene lookup returns CDR1 MNHEY and CDR2 SMNVEV (reference sequence). Trimming removed 7 bases at V and 2 bases at J, with 11 bases between. This CDR3 has 14 amino acids.

In DNA form, the CDR3 reads TGTGCCAGCAGCTTAGAGGGGGACATGAACACTGAAGCTTTCTTT. Translating gives CASSLEGDMNTEAFF. This chain links TRBV7-8 with TRBJ1-1, with a possible D match to TRBD1 (6 bases). Trimming shortened V by 1 base and J by 0 bases, and 9 bases separated the two germline ends. Germline V gives CDR1 SGHVS, CDR2 FQNEAQ. CDR3 length: 15 amino acids. The whole variable domain, remainder taken from reference TRBV7-8 and TRBJ1-1, is GAGVSQSPRYKVAKRGQDVALRCDPISGHVSLFWYQQALGQGPEFLTYFQNEAQLDKSGLPSDRFFAERPEGSVSTLKIQRTQQEDSAVYLCASSLEGDMNTEAFFGQGTRLTVV.

CDR3 sequence: CASSLGGSGKGGELFF. Here the CDR3 DNA reads TGTGCCAGCAGCTTAGGTGGTAGCGGGAAAGGTGGGGAGCTGTTTTTT. The rearrangement joins TRBV7-8 to TRBJ2-2; 8 nucleotides line up with TRBD2. Per germline, CDR1 SGHVS and CDR2 FQNEAQ. V shed 1 base and J 8 bases; nucleotides not matched to a gene: 9. There are 16 residues in the CDR3.

The chain employs TRBV5-6 and TRBJ2-4, with D tentatively TRBD1 or TRBD2 (5 bases each). Trimming pared 4 bases from V and 6 bases from J, leaving 17 bases between. The CDR3 loop spans 15 amino acids. The germline CDR1 and CDR2 sequences are SGHDT and YYEEEE. CDR3 nucleotides: TGTGCCAGCAGCGCATTCCGGGACCGGGGAAACATTCAGTACTTC. Translated: CASSAFRDRGNIQYF. The variable domain in full, completed from reference TRBV5-6 and TRBJ2-4, reads DAGVTQSPTHLIKTRGQQVTLRCSPKSGHDTVSWYQQALGQGPQFIFQYYEEEERQRGNFPDRFSGHQFPNYSSELNVNALLLGDSALYLCASSAFRDRGNIQYFGAGTRLSVL.

The chain joins TRBV5-8 to TRBJ2-5, with 8 nucleotides matching TRBD2. The V gene's germline CDR1 is SGHTS and CDR2 YDEGEE. V lost 2 bases and J lost 2; bases outside the gene matches: 5. This CDR3 region has 15 residues. The CDR3: CASSFGTSGQETQYF. In DNA form, the CDR3 reads TGTGCCAGCAGCTTTGGTACTAGCGGACAAGAGACCCAGTACTTC.

The chain joins TRBV2 to TRBJ1-2, with D tentatively TRBD1 (5 bases). V was clipped by 3 bases and J by 7 bases, with 12 bases between them. CDR3 size: 13 residues. Germline V gives CDR1 SNHLY, CDR2 FYNNEI. The CDR3 protein is CASSDRVGPGYTF. As DNA, the CDR3 is TGTGCCAGCAGTGACAGGGTGGGGCCTGGCTACACCTTC.

The chain combines TRBV27 with TRBJ2-7; D is perhaps TRBD1 (8 bases). The CDR3 runs to 17 residues. The V gene lost 6 bases and the J gene lost 3 bases, with 24 bases spanning the gap. Germline V gene lookup returns CDR1 MNHEY and CDR2 SMNVEV (reference sequence). The CDR3 is CASSFLRTGGDFYEQYF. In DNA form, the CDR3 reads TGTGCCAGCAGCTTCCTCCGAACAGGGGGGGATTTCTACGAGCAGTACTTC.

To note about this clone: Other nucleotide sequences from this sample produce the same CDR3. The genes are TRBV5-1 and TRBJ2-5; TRBD1 is a possible D gene (5 bases). The germline V and J ends were trimmed by 1 base and 1 base, with 8 bases remaining between them. Germline V gene data show CDR1 as SGHRS and CDR2 as YFSETQ. The CDR3 totals 14 residues. The CDR3 here is CASSLTGPQETQYF. The CDR3 DNA reads TGCGCCAGCAGCTTGACAGGCCCCCAAGAGACCCAGTACTTC.

There are a few counts of this clone. The chain combines TRBV12-5 with TRBJ2-1; D remains unclear. In germline, CDR1 is LGHNT, CDR2 FRNRAP. CDR3 length: 14 amino acids. Trimming removed 7 bases from V and 7 bases from J, with 17 bases in between. CDR3 loop: CASAVRPLGNEQFF. CDR3 coding DNA: TGTGCTAGTGCCGTCCGACCCTTAGGGAATGAGCAGTTCTTC.

The V gene is TRBV13, the J gene TRBJ2-7; 7 nucleotides agree with TRBD2. Germline V gives CDR1 PRHDT, CDR2 FYEKMQ (reference sequence). The V gene end was trimmed by 1 base and the J gene end by 5 bases; junction bases not matched to a gene: 5. The CDR3 has 14 amino acids. The CDR3 loop is CASSLELALNEQYF. The CDR3 DNA sequence: TGTGCCAGCAGCTTAGAACTAGCGTTGAACGAGCAGTACTTC. Looking up the rest from reference TRBV13 and TRBJ2-7 gives the full variable domain: AAGVIQSPRHLIKEKRETATLKCYPIPRHDTVYWYQQGPGQDPQFLISFYEKMQSDKGSIPDRFSAQQFSDYHSELNMSSLELGDSALYFCASSLELALNEQYFGPGTRLTVT.

V is TRBV14 and J is TRBJ2-1, with 7 bases that match TRBD2. The germline V gene has CDR1 SGHDN and CDR2 FVKESK. J lost 9 bases, V lost 2 bases, and 7 bases had no gene match. There are 14 residues in the CDR3. The CDR3 protein is CASSQLAGDLEQFF. As DNA, the CDR3 is TGTGCCAGCAGCCAACTGGCGGGAGATCTTGAGCAGTTCTTC.

The rearrangement uses TRBV11-2 and TRBJ2-1; D not resolved. CDR1 SGHAT and CDR2 FQNNGV come from the germline V gene. CDR3 length: 15 amino acids. The V and J ends lost 4 bases and 8 bases respectively, with 18 bases between them. CDR3 protein: CASSSQEKKGYEQFF. CDR3 DNA sequence: TGTGCCAGCAGCTCCCAGGAAAAAAAGGGCTATGAGCAGTTCTTC.